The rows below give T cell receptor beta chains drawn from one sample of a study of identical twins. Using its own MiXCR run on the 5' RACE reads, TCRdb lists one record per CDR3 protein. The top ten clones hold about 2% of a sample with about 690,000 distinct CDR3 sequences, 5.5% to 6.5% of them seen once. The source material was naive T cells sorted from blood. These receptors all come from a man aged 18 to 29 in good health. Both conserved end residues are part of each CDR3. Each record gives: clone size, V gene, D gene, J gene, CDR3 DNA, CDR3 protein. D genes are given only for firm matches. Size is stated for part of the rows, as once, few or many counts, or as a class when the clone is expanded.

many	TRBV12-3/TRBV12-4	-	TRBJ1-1	TGTGCCAGCAGTCCGAACAGGAAGAACACTGAAGCTTTCTTT	CASSPNRKNTEAFF
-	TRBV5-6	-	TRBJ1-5	TGTGCCAGCAGCTTGCGGGGGAGGGGTCAGCCCCAGCATTTT	CASSLRGRGQPQHF
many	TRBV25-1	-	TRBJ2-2	TGTGCCAGCTCTCCGTTAGCGAACACCGGGGAGCTGTTTTTT	CASSPLANTGELFF
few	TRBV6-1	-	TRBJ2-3	TGTGCCACCAAAGAGGGGCCACTCAGCACAGATACGCAGTATTTT	CATKEGPLSTDTQYF
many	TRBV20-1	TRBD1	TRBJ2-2	TGCAGTGCTTGGAATCACAGGGGGAACACCGGGGAGCTGTTTTTT	CSAWNHRGNTGELFF
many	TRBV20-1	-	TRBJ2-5	TGCAGTGCTAGAGCGGCGCTAGCTAAGGGGCCCCAGTACTTC	CSARAALAKGPQYF
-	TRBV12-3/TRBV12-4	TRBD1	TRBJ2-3	TGTGCCAGCAGTTTAAATGGACAGGGGATCCAGTATTTT	CASSLNGQGIQYF
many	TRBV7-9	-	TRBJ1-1	TGTGCCAGCAGCTCCAGGGGTTTTTCAGATCGCACTGAAGCTTTCTTT	CASSSRGFSDRTEAFF
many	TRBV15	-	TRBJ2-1	TGTGCCACCAGCAGATTACAATGGAGGAATGAGCAGTTCTTC	CATSRLQWRNEQFF
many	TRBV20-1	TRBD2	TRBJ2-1	TGCAGTGCTAGAGTAGCGGGAGGGTTCAATGAGCAGTTCTTC	CSARVAGGFNEQFF
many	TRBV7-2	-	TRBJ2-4	TGTGCCAGCAGCGGCAGGGTTGGAGGGAACATTCAGTACTTC	CASSGRVGGNIQYF
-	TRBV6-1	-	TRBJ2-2	TGTGCCAGCAGGGGGGGACAGAACACCGGGGAGCTGTTTTTT	CASRGGQNTGELFF
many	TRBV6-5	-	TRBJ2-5	TGTGCCAGCGTGGGGTGGGAGACCCAGTACTTC	CASVGWETQYF
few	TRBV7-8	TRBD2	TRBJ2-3	TGTGCCAGCAGCCTCGCGATAGCGGGTGAGACTAGCACAGATACGCAGTATTTT	CASSLAIAGETSTDTQYF
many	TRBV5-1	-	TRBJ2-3	TGCGCCAGCAGCACGGACCATGGTTCAGATACGCAGTATTTT	CASSTDHGSDTQYF
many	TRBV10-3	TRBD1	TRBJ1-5	TGTGCCATCAGTGAGAAACAGGGGGCTCAGCCCCAGCATTTT	CAISEKQGAQPQHF
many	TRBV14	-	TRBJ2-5	TGTGCCAGCAGCCAACAGGGAAGCGAGACCCAGTACTTC	CASSQQGSETQYF
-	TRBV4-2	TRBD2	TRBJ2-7	TGTGCCAGCAGCCAAGAACGGACTAGCGGGATCTACGAGCAGTACTTC	CASSQERTSGIYEQYF
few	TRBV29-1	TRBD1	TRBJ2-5	TGCAGCGCCCGCGACAGGGGGCGAGAGACCCAGTACTTC	CSARDRGRETQYF
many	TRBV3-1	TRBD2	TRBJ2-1	TGTGCCAGCCGGGGGGTTGCTGACGGGGCTTCCTACAATGAGCAGTTCTTC	CASRGVADGASYNEQFF
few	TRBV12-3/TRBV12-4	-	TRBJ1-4	TGTGCCAGCAGTCCTAAAGCCCCAATTATTTTGGGTGTCCGAGATGAAAAACTGTTTTTT	CASSPKAPIILGVRDEKLFF
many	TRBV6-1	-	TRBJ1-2	TGTGCCAGCAGTCCAGTGGGGAGACCTAACTATGGCTACACCTTC	CASSPVGRPNYGYTF
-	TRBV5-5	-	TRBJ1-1	TGTGCCAGCAGCTTTGAGCCGCAGGGGAACACTGAAGCTTTCTTT	CASSFEPQGNTEAFF
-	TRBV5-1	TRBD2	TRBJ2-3	TGCGCCAGCAGCTTGGAAGCGGGAGATGATACGCAGTATTTT	CASSLEAGDDTQYF
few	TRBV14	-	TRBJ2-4	TGTGCCAGCAGCCAGGCCCTGAAGTTGTACTTC	CASSQALKLYF
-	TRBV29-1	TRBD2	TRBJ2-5	TGCAGCGTCCCCGGGACTAGCGCTGAGACCCAGTACTTC	CSVPGTSAETQYF
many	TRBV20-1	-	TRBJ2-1	TGCAGTGCTAGCGGGGGTGAGCAGTTCTTC	CSASGGEQFF
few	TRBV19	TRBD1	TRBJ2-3	TGTGCCAGTAGTATCGGACAGGGCACCACAGATACGCAGTATTTT	CASSIGQGTTDTQYF
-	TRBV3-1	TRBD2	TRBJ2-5	TGTGCCAGCAGCCTCGTAGCGGGAGATTTCCAAGAGACCCAGTACTTC	CASSLVAGDFQETQYF
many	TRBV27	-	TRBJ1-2	TGTGCCAGCAGTTTAAGGGCAGGGACTAATTATAACTATGGCTACACCTTC	CASSLRAGTNYNYGYTF
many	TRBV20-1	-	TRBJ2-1	TGCAGTGCTAGAGACCGCCCGGAAAAGGGACTTCTTAATGAGCAGTTCTTC	CSARDRPEKGLLNEQFF
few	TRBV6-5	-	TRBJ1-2	TGTGCCAGCAGTTACTCTGACAGCCGCCGCTATGGCTACACCTTC	CASSYSDSRRYGYTF
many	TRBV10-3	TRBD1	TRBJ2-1	TGTGCCATCGCGAAGGGACAGGGCACCTACAATGAGCAGTTCTTC	CAIAKGQGTYNEQFF
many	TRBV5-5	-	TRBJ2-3	TGTGCCAGCAGCTTGCTGGGGATACCAGATACGCAGTATTTT	CASSLLGIPDTQYF
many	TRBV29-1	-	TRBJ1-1	TGCAGCGTTGCTTACAGGATGAACACTGAAGCTTTCTTT	CSVAYRMNTEAFF
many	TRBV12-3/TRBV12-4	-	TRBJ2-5	TGTGCCAGCAGTTCCACCTCGAGGACGGAGACCCAGTACTTC	CASSSTSRTETQYF
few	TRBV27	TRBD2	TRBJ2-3	TGTGCCAGCAGTTATCTCCAGCGGGGTAGCACAGATACGCAGTATTTT	CASSYLQRGSTDTQYF
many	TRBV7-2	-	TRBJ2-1	TGTGCCAGCAGCTTATCGCTGGTCGGGTACAATGAGCAGTTCTTC	CASSLSLVGYNEQFF
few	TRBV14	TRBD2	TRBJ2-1	TGTGCCAGCAGCCTTACGGGGGGATACTACCCCTACAATGAGCAGTTCTTC	CASSLTGGYYPYNEQFF
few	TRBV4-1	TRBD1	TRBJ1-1	TGCGCCAGCAGCCTAGACAGGGGAGTAACTGAAGCTTTCTTT	CASSLDRGVTEAFF
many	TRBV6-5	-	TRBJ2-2	TGTGCCAGCAGTTCCGAGACAGCGAACACCGGGGAGCTGTTTTTT	CASSSETANTGELFF
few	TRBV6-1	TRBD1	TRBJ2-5	TGTGCCAGCAGGACCAGGGGGCGCATACTAGAGACCCAGTACTTC	CASRTRGRILETQYF
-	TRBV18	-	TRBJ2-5	TGTGCCAGCTCACCACCTGGACGCTCAGAGACCCAGTACTTC	CASSPPGRSETQYF
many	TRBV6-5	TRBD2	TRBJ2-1	TGTGCCAGCAGTTACTGGAAGATAGCGGGAGGCAACAATGAGCAGTTCTTC	CASSYWKIAGGNNEQFF
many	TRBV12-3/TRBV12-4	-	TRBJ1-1	TGTGCCAGCAGTTCGGACAGTGAAGCTTTCTTT	CASSSDSEAFF
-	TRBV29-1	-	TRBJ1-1	TGCAGCGTTCCACTTCCGGGACAATCAAACACTGAAGCTTTCTTT	CSVPLPGQSNTEAFF
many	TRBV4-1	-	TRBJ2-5	TGCGCCAGCAGCCAAGATTTCGGACTCCGCCAAGAGACCCAGTACTTC	CASSQDFGLRQETQYF
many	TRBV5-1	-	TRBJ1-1	TGCGCCAGCAGCTTTTCGGACACGAACACTGAAGCTTTCTTT	CASSFSDTNTEAFF
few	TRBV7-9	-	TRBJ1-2	TGTGCCAGCAGCACAACAGGGCAAGGCTACACCTTC	CASSTTGQGYTF
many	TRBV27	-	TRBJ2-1	TGTGCCAGCAGTGGGGGGGCGGGAAAGCACGAGCAGTTCTTC	CASSGGAGKHEQFF
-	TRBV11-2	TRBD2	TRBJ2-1	TGTGCCAGCAGCACGAGCGGGAGGCAATACAATGAGCAGTTCTTC	CASSTSGRQYNEQFF
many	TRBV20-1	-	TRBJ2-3	TGCAGTGCTAGAGACCGGGATTGGGCGGGAGATACGCAGTATTTT	CSARDRDWAGDTQYF
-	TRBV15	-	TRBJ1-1	TGTGCCACCAGGCGAGCATCCAAGAACACTGAAGCTTTCTTT	CATRRASKNTEAFF
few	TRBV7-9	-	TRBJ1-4	TGTGCCAGCAGCTTAGCGGTGCAGGGGAGCGAAAAACTGTTTTTT	CASSLAVQGSEKLFF
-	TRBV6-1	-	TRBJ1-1	TGTGCCAGCAGTGCACAGACGGAACTAGACCCAATGAACACTGAAGCTTTCTTT	CASSAQTELDPMNTEAFF
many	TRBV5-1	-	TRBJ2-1	TGTGCCAGCAGCAGGGACGGGAGCTCCTACAATGAGCAGTTCTTC	CASSRDGSSYNEQFF
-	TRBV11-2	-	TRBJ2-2	TGTGCCAGCGGCCCCCCCGCACGGGTGAACACCGGGGAGCTGTTTTTT	CASGPPARVNTGELFF
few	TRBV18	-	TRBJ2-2	TGTGCCAGCTCACCAGCTAAGGGGACCCGGAACACCGGGGAGCTGTTTTTT	CASSPAKGTRNTGELFF
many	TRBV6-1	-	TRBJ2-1	TGTGCCAGCAACAAAAGGATTGCGGGACCTAGCATCTCCTACAATGAGCAGTTCTTC	CASNKRIAGPSISYNEQFF
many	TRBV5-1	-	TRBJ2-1	TGCGCCAGCAGCTTGGCAGCGGAGTTCAATGAGCAGTTCTTC	CASSLAAEFNEQFF